The sequence of this T cell receptor beta chain was determined in a study of shared clonotypes between healthy human individuals. Naive CD8 cells comprised CD45RO-negative, CCR7-positively selected cells, excluding terminally differentiated effector memory CD45RA+ cells. The study ran the assay at deep level. Using immunoSEQ multiplex PCR, the repertoire was profiled, and TCRdb retains in-frame clones only, with some absent. The profile shows millions of clones, about 95% of them singletons. Findings and limits, study-wide: Sequencing depth was expected to influence donor clonotype sharing. Rarefaction indicated that sorted-subset sequencing remained incomplete although depth was large.

A note on this clone: The antigen is not known.

The CDR3 has 18 residues. V lost 4 bases and J lost 0; bases outside the gene matches: 9. This chain joins TRBV5-7 and TRBJ1-5; 11 nucleotides agree with TRBD1. TRBV5-7 is an ORF, with its function uncertain. Input material: naive CD8+ T cells sorted from blood. The receptor was isolated from a man aged 18 to 30 in good health. CDR3: CASSLRDRGIYSNQPQHF. CDR3 nucleotides: TGTGCCAGCAGCCTCCGGGACAGGGGGATTTATAGCAATCAGCCCCAGCATTTT.